This T cell receptor (beta chain) originates from a study of blood T cells in healthy people across ages. Regarding the study as a whole: Estimated diversity across one million T cells was deemed an underestimate.

Donors were healthy Caucasian individuals from Russia aged roughly 6 to 95. The CDR3 length is 14 residues. Germline CDR1 SGHTA, CDR2 FQGNSA. Trimming removed 4 bases from V and 6 bases from J, with 15 bases in between. As for this clonotype: The antigen remains undetermined.

Alongside a J-beta primer mix, a sample-barcoded 5' primer served in a second PCR lasting about 6 to 11 cycles. Every cDNA molecule bore a tag from a template-switch adaptor containing 12 random nucleotides. Each CDR3 protein is one row after TCRdb ran MiXCR on the 5' RACE reads. The sample lists nearly 800,000 distinct CDR3 sequences; 20% to 30% were seen once. The same sample was also used in a study of T cells of mothers and their children. From that study: Over 8 million reads per mother and approximately 3.2 million per child were obtained.

The chain combines TRBV7-2 with TRBJ1-2; D is possibly TRBD1 (5 bases). The clonotype originates from a boy younger than 18 in good health. The sequenced sample consisted of blood. CDR3: CASSSRNQGDGYTF. For the CDR3, the DNA is TGTGCCAGCAGCTCTAGAAACCAGGGAGATGGCTACACCTTC.